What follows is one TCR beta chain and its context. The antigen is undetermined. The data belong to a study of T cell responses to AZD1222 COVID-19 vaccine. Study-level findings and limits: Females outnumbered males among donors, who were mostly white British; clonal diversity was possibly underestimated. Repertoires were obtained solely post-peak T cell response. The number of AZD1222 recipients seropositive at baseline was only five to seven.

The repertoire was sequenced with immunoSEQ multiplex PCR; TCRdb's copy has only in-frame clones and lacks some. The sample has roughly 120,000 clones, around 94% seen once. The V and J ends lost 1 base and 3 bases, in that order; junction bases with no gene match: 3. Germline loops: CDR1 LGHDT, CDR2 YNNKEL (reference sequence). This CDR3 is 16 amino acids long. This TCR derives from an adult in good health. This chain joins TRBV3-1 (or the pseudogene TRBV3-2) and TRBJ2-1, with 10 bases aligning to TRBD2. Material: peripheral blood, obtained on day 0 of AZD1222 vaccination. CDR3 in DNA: TGTGCCAGCAGCCAAGGATCTAGCGGGAGCTACAATGAGCAGTTCTTC. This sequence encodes CASSQGSSGSYNEQFF.